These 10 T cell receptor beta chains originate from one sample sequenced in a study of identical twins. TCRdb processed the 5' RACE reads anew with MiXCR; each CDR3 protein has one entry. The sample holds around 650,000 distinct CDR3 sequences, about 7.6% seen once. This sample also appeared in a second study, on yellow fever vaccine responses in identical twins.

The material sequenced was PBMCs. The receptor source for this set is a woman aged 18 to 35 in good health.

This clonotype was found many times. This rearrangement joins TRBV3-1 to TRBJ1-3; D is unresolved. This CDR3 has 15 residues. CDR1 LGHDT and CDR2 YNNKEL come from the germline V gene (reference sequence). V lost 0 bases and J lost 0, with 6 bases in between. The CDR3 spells CASSQDHTSGNTIYF. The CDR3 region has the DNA TGTGCCAGCAGCCAAGACCACACCTCTGGAAACACCATATATTTT.

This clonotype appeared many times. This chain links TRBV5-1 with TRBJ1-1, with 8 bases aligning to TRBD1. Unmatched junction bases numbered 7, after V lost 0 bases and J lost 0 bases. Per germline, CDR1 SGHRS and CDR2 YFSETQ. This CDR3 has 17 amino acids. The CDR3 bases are TGCGCCAGCAGCTTGGTACCCCAGGGGGCGGTGAACACTGAAGCTTTCTTT. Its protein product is CASSLVPQGAVNTEAFF. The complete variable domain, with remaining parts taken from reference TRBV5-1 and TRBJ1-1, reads KAGVTQTPRYLIKTRGQQVTLSCSPISGHRSVSWYQQTPGQGLQFLFEYFSETQRNKGNFPGRFSGRQFSNSRSEMNVSTLELGDSALYLCASSLVPQGAVNTEAFFGQGTRLTVV.

CDR3 nucleotide sequence: TGTGCCAGCAGCTTGGGACAGGCGTACACAGATACGCAGTATTTT. This codes for CASSLGQAYTDTQYF. The chain combines TRBV27 with TRBJ2-3, with 8 bases fitting TRBD1. This CDR3 contains 15 residues. The trim removed 6 bases at V and 2 bases at J, leaving 7 bases unmatched. Germline lookup yields CDR1 MNHEY and CDR2 SMNVEV (reference sequence).

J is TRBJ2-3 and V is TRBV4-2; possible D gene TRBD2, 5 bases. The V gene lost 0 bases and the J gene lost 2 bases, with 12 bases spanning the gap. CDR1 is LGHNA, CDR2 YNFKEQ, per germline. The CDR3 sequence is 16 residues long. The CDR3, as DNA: TGTGCCAGCAGCCAAGATCCGGGGAAGCCCACAGATACGCAGTATTTT. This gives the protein CASSQDPGKPTDTQYF.

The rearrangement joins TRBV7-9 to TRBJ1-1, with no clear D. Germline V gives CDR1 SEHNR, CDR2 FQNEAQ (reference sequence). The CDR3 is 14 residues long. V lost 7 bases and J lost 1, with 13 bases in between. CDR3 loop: CASTPSGQNTEAFF. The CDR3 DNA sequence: TGTGCCAGCACCCCGTCCGGGCAGAACACTGAAGCTTTCTTT.

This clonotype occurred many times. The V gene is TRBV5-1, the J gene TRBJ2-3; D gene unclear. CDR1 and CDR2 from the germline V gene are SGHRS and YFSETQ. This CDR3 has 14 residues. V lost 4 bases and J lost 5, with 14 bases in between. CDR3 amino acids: CASSEGSGEDTQYF. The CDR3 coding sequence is TGCGCCAGCAGCGAAGGGTCTGGGGAAGATACGCAGTATTTT. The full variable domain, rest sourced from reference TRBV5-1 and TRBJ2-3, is KAGVTQTPRYLIKTRGQQVTLSCSPISGHRSVSWYQQTPGQGLQFLFEYFSETQRNKGNFPGRFSGRQFSNSRSEMNVSTLELGDSALYLCASSEGSGEDTQYFGPGTRLTVL.

In DNA form, the CDR3 reads TGTGCCAGTAGTATAGTCAGGGGGCTCCAAGAGACCCAGTACTTC. It translates to CASSIVRGLQETQYF. The chain employs TRBV19 and TRBJ2-5; 8 positions agree with TRBD1. Germline V gene lookup returns CDR1 LNHDA and CDR2 SQIVND (reference sequence). V trimming: 1 base; J trimming: 1 base; junction bases outside the gene matches: 2. There are 15 residues in the CDR3.

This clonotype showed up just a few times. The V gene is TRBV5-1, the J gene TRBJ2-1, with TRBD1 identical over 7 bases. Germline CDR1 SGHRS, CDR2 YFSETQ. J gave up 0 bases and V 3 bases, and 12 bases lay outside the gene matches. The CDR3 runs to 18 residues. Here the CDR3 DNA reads TGCGCCAGCAGCTCCGTACCACTGACAGGGAGCTCCTACAATGAGCAGTTCTTC. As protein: CASSSVPLTGSSYNEQFF.

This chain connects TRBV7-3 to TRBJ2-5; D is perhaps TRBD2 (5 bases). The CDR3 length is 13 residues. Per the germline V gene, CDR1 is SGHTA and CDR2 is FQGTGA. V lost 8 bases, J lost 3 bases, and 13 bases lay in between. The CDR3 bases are TGTGCCAGCCCTGACGGGGAAGAAGAGACCCAGTACTTC. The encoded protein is CASPDGEEETQYF. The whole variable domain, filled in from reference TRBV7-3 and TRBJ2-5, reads GAGVSQTPSNKVTEKGKYVELRCDPISGHTALYWYRQSLGQGPEFLIYFQGTGAADDSGLPNDRFFAVRPEGSVSTLKIQRTERGDSAVYLCASPDGEEETQYFGPGTRLLVL.

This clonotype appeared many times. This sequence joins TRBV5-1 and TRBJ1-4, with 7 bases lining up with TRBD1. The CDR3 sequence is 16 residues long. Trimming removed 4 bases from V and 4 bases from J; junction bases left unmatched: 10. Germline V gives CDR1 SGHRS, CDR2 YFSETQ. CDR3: CASSRDAGTVNEKLFF. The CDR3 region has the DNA TGCGCCAGCAGCCGTGACGCCGGGACAGTTAATGAAAAACTGTTTTTT.